A single sample is the source of the 20 T cell receptor beta chains below, sequenced in a study of T cell responses to AZD1222 COVID-19 vaccine. Clones were sequenced by immunoSEQ multiplex PCR, and TCRdb holds only the in-frame ones, with some missing. The sample holds 55,000 to 85,000 clones, 84% seen once. Here the sequenced sample was peripheral blood, taken on day 0 of AZD1222 vaccination. These receptors all stem from an adult in good health.

The chain links TRBV6-1 to TRBJ2-7, with 10 positions matching TRBD1. Germline trimming cut 3 bases from V and 2 bases from J; bases unmatched to any gene: 7. Germline lookup yields CDR1 MNHNS and CDR2 SASEGT. The CDR3 has 16 amino acids. CDR3: CASSERTGGWTYEQYF. As DNA, the CDR3 is TGTGCCAGCAGTGAGAGGACAGGGGGATGGACCTACGAGCAGTACTTC.

The chain employs TRBV5-6 and TRBJ1-4, with 7 nucleotides matching TRBD1. The CDR3 runs 14 residues. The V segment lost 5 bases and the J segment 5 bases; nucleotides outside the gene matches: 6. Germline CDR1 and CDR2: SGHDT and YYEEEE. CDR3 DNA: TGTGCCAGCAGGAGGACAGGTGAAAATGAAAAACTGTTTTTT. This sequence encodes CASRRTGENEKLFF.

The V gene is TRBV30, the J gene TRBJ1-1; TRBD1 matches 11 bases. From germline, CDR1 is GTSNPN and CDR2 SVGIG (reference sequence). The junction had 2 bases not matched to a gene; V was cut back by 7 bases and J by 4 bases. The CDR3 covers 12 residues. This CDR3 is CALGQGGTEAFF. Here the CDR3 DNA reads TGTGCCTTGGGACAGGGGGGCACTGAAGCTTTCTTT.

The chain combines TRBV6-4 with TRBJ1-2; the match to TRBD1 covers 9 bases. With 4 bases clipped from V and 6 bases from J, the junction kept 9 bases outside the gene matches. The length of the CDR3 is 15 residues. Per germline, CDR1 MRHNA and CDR2 SNTAGT. The CDR3 coding sequence is TGTGCCAGCAGTGCCCTCCCGGGACAGGGCAATGGCTACACCTTC. Translation gives CASSALPGQGNGYTF.

J is TRBJ1-5 and V is TRBV5-1; D is perhaps TRBD1 (5 bases). V was pared by 8 bases and J by 4 bases, with 16 bases between. Germline CDR1 reads SGHRS; CDR2 reads YFSETQ. The CDR3 extends over 14 amino acids. The CDR3 DNA reads as TGCGCCAGTTGGGGCAAAGCAACAAATCAGCCCCAGCATTTT. It is translated as CASWGKATNQPQHF.

V is TRBV18 and J is TRBJ1-5; D is unclear. Germline CDR1 KGHSH, CDR2 LQKENI. Trimming took 3 bases from V and 5 from J, leaving 8 bases between them. CDR3 length equals 13 residues. The CDR3 is CASSPRDDQPQHF. In DNA form, the CDR3 reads TGTGCCAGCTCACCCCGTGATGATCAGCCCCAGCATTTT.

The CDR3 loop is CASSIPEWPQYF. CDR3 coding DNA: TGTGCCAGCAGCATACCAGAGTGGCCCCAGTACTTC. The chain links TRBV7-9 to TRBJ2-5; no firm D call. Germline CDR1 SEHNR, CDR2 FQNEAQ (reference sequence). The CDR3 is 12 residues long. V was shortened by 5 bases and J by 9 bases, with 13 bases between the two germline ends.

This clone was detected once. This chain joins TRBV6-5 and TRBJ1-1, with unresolved D. This CDR3 is built from 13 residues. The germline CDR1 and CDR2 sequences are MNHEY and SVGAGI. V lost 0 bases, J lost 3 bases, and 5 bases lay in between. The CDR3 is CASSYSDYTEAFF. CDR3 coding DNA: TGTGCCAGCAGTTACTCGGATTACACTGAAGCTTTCTTT.

The gene calls are TRBV28 and TRBJ2-1; no reliable D call. V lost 7 bases to trimming and J lost 0 bases, with 10 bases between them. CDR1 and CDR2 (germline): MDHEN, SYDVKM. The CDR3 loop spans 14 amino acids. The CDR3 DNA reads TGTGCCAGCACCCCTAGGAACTCCTACAATGAGCAGTTCTTC. The encoded protein is CASTPRNSYNEQFF. The full variable domain, in which reference TRBV28 and TRBJ2-1 provide the parts outside the CDR3, is DVKVTQSSRYLVKRTGEKVFLECVQDMDHENMFWYRQDPGLGLRLIYFSYDVKMKEKGDIPEGYSVSREKKERFSLILESASTNQTSMYLCASTPRNSYNEQFFGPGTRLTVL.

The chain uses TRBV6-5 and TRBJ2-4, with TRBD1 matching 7 bases. Trimming at V came to 0 bases and at J to 9 bases, leaving 8 bases not matched to a gene. Germline V gene data show CDR1 as MNHEY and CDR2 as SVGAGI. The CDR3 has 15 amino acids. For the CDR3, the DNA is TGTGCCAGCAGTTACTCCAGGACAGGTGATACCATTCAGTACTTC. This gives the protein CASSYSRTGDTIQYF.

CDR3 region: CASSRGGVGNTIYF. The CDR3 DNA sequence: TGTGCCAGCAGTCGAGGGGGCGTTGGAAACACCATATATTTT. The genes are TRBV28 and TRBJ1-3; 7 bases line up with TRBD1. CDR3 length: 14 amino acids. V lost 5 bases, J lost 3 bases, and 4 bases stayed unmatched. Germline CDR1 reads MDHEN; CDR2 reads SYDVKM.

The chain carries TRBV19 and TRBJ2-7; D tentatively reads TRBD1 or TRBD2 (6 bases each). The CDR3 is 15 amino acids. The germline CDR1 and CDR2 sequences are LNHDA and SQIVND (reference sequence). Trimming stripped 3 bases from V and 2 bases from J, with 14 bases between. DNA for the CDR3: TGTGCCAGTAGTATGGAGTCCCGGGGGCCCTACGAGCAGTACTTC. It yields the protein CASSMESRGPYEQYF.

The chain recombines TRBV4-2 with TRBJ1-5, with TRBD1 identical over 8 bases. Germline loops: CDR1 LGHNA, CDR2 YNFKEQ. The trim removed 1 base at V and 0 bases at J, leaving 5 bases unmatched. The length of the CDR3 is 17 residues. This CDR3 reads CASSQGDRRLSNQPQHF. As DNA, the CDR3 is TGTGCCAGCAGCCAAGGGGACAGGCGCCTTAGCAATCAGCCCCAGCATTTT.

The V gene is TRBV7-6, the J gene TRBJ1-1; D gene unclear. The germline V gene has CDR1 SGHVS and CDR2 FNYEAQ. V shed 4 bases and J shed 7 bases, with 10 bases lying between them. CDR3 length: 12 amino acids. The CDR3 region has the DNA TGTGCCAGCAGCTCGCACCCTAGTGAAGCTTTCTTT. Translating it yields CASSSHPSEAFF.

The chain combines TRBV5-6 with TRBJ2-1; TRBD2 matches 13 bases. This CDR3 has 17 amino acids. V gave up 2 bases and J gave up 6 bases; unmatched junction bases: 8. Germline-derived CDR1 and CDR2 are SGHDT and YYEEEE. The CDR3 loop reads CASSLLPGLAGSNEQFF. In DNA, the CDR3 is TGTGCCAGCAGCTTACTGCCGGGACTAGCGGGGAGCAATGAGCAGTTCTTC.

This chain links TRBV7-2 with TRBJ1-2, with 10 nucleotides matching TRBD1. CDR1 and CDR2 (germline): SGHTA, FQGNSA. J gave up 7 bases and V 5 bases, and 10 bases lay outside the gene matches. This CDR3 has 15 amino acids. This chain's CDR3 is CASSPNPGQGFGYTF. The CDR3 coding sequence is TGTGCCAGCAGCCCAAATCCGGGACAGGGGTTTGGCTACACCTTC. The variable domain in full, with the rest retrieved from reference TRBV7-2 and TRBJ1-2, is GAGVSQSPSNKVTEKGKDVELRCDPISGHTALYWYRQSLGQGLEFLIYFQGNSAPDKSGLPSDRFSAERTGGSVSTLTIQRTQQEDSAVYLCASSPNPGQGFGYTFGSGTRLTVV.

The chain links TRBV18 to TRBJ1-6; the D gene is possibly TRBD1 (5 bases). V shed 3 bases and J shed 4 bases, with 7 bases lying between them. CDR1 is KGHSH and CDR2 is LQKENI in the germline V gene. The CDR3 length is 14 residues. This CDR3 is CASSPTEYNSPLHF. The CDR3 DNA reads as TGTGCCAGCTCACCGACAGAGTATAATTCACCCCTCCACTTT.

The V call is TRBV25-1, the J call TRBJ1-5, with 7 bases aligning to TRBD1. The CDR3 loop spans 16 amino acids. Germline values: CDR1 MGHDK, CDR2 SYGVNS. Trimming removed 3 bases from V and 0 bases from J; junction bases left unmatched: 5. In nucleotides, the CDR3 is TGTGCCAGCAGTGACTCCGGGACAGATAGCAATCAGCCCCAGCATTTT. It translates to CASSDSGTDSNQPQHF.

The rearrangement uses TRBV29-1 and TRBJ1-1; 7 bases are shared with TRBD1. The CDR3 loop spans 13 amino acids. Losses at the gene ends were 7 bases for V and 4 bases for J; bases not matched to a gene: 9. CDR1 SQVTM and CDR2 ANQGSEA come from the germline V gene. This CDR3 is CSAVPAGGTEAFF. CDR3 bases: TGCAGCGCCGTTCCGGCAGGGGGCACTGAAGCTTTCTTT.

The V gene is TRBV3-1 (or the pseudogene TRBV3-2), the J gene TRBJ2-2; TRBD1 might be the D (6 bases). The V end lost 6 bases, the J end lost 0 bases, and 11 bases lay between the germline ends. This CDR3 has 15 amino acids. Per germline, CDR1 LGHDT and CDR2 YNNKEL (reference sequence). Here the CDR3 reads CASRPQGANTGELFF. Here the CDR3 DNA reads TGTGCCAGCAGACCACAGGGAGCGAACACCGGGGAGCTGTTTTTT.